The entry below describes one T cell receptor (beta chain). Its target is unknown. The method was immunoSEQ multiplex PCR; TCRdb's version includes in-frame clones alone and lacks a portion of them. The data show about 73,000 clones, 92% seen once. The data stem from a study of human versus mouse CDR3 diversity and MHC coevolution. Sorting isolated naive CD4 T cells lacking CD45RO and expressing CD62L. Study-wide results and limits: iCHAO1 estimated the human TCR beta repertoire at 1.5 million to 2 million clonotypes.

The receptor comes from a person aged 30-69 years in good health. Material: naive CD4+ T cells from blood. Subset here: CD45RO-negative CD62L-positive naive CD4 T cells.

CDR3 loop: CASSVEGTVKTGELFF. The CDR3, as DNA: TGTGCCAGCAGCGTAGAAGGGACAGTAAAAACCGGGGAGCTGTTTTTT. The chain uses TRBV9 and TRBJ2-2, with 7 positions matching TRBD1. V lost 0 bases to trimming and J lost 5 bases; unmatched junction nucleotides: 7. The CDR3 covers 16 residues. The germline V gene has CDR1 SGDLS and CDR2 YYNGEE. Full variable domain (remainder filled in from reference TRBV9 and TRBJ2-2): DSGVTQTPKHLITATGQRVTLRCSPRSGDLSVYWYQQSLDQGLQFLIQYYNGEERAKGNILERFSAQQFPDLHSELNLSSLELGDSALYFCASSVEGTVKTGELFFGEGSRLTVL.